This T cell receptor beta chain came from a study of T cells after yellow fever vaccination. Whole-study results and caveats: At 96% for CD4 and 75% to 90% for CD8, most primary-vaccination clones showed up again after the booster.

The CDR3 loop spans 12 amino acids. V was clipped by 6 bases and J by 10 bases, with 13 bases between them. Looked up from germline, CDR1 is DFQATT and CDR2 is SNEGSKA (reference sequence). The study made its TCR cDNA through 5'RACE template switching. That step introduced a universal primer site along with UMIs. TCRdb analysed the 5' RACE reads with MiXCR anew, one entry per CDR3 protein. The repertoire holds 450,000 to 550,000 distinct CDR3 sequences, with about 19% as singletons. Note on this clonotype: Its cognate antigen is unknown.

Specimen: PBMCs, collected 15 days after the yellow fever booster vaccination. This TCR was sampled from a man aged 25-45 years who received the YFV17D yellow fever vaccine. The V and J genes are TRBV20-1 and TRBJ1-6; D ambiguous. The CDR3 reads CSADKQPSPLHF. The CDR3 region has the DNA TGCAGTGCAGACAAACAGCCATCACCCCTCCACTTT.